The sample holds a few counts of the clone carrying this T cell receptor beta chain. The antigen is not known. The sample belongs to a study of vaccination and CD4 T cells after COVID-19. Study information: Nasal swab PCR had shown SARS-CoV-2 positivity in the convalescent patients (roughly 9 mild cases, one severe case).

General study results and limits: Convalescent patients' median share of reactive clones seen only post-vaccination was 80% to 90%.

Germline CDR1 and CDR2: DFQATT and SNEGSKA (reference sequence). The CDR3 sequence is 13 residues long. Cultured CD4+ T-cell DNA underwent Oncomine TCR Beta short-read sequencing. TCRdb called the PCR reads again in MiXCR, with one record for every CDR3 protein. The sample yields about 8,500 distinct CDR3 sequences, around 50% seen once. The sample's treatment: 10-day PBMC culture with coronavirus spike peptide pools or control peptides (ViraFEST assay). ViraFEST used peptide pools to expand antigen-specific T cells before TCR sequencing. This chain links TRBV20-1 with TRBJ2-7; D is unresolved. The sequence was collected from a human donor who had recovered from COVID-19. Sequenced sample: CD4+ T cells from blood, cultured in vitro. DNA of the CDR3: TGCAGGGCGATCGACGGTAGCTCCTACGAGCAGTACTTC. It specifies CRAIDGSSYEQYF.